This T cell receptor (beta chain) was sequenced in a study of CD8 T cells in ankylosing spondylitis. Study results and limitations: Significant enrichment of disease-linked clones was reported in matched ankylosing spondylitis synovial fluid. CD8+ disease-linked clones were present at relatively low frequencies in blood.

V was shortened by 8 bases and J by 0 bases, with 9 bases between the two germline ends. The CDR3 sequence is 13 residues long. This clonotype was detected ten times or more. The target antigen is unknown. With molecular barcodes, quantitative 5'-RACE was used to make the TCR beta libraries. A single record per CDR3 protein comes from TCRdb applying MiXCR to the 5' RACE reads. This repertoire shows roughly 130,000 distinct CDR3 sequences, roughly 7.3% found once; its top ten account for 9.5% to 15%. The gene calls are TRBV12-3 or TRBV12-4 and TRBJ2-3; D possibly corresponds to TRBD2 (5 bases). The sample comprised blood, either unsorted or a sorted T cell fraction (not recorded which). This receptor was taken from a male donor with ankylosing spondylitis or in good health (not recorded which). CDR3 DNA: TGTGCCAGCTTAGGACTGAGCACAGATACGCAGTATTTT. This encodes CASLGLSTDTQYF.